The 21 T cell receptor beta chains below all came from one sample that was sequenced in a study of prognosis after radiotherapy for stage I lung cancer. The TCR beta CDR3 region was amplified from genomic DNA, with two rounds of multiplex PCR being used for the amplification. During first-round PCR, primers specific to each TRBV and TRBJ gene were used. Via MiXCR, TCRdb re-called the multiplex PCR reads, giving one row per CDR3 protein. The data contain about 21,000 distinct CDR3 sequences, approximately 39% of them singletons. Sample: PBMCs, taken before or after stereotactic body radiation therapy (not recorded which). Receptor source: a donor aged 50 or older with non-small cell lung cancer.

This clonotype was observed at least ten times. The chain recombines TRBV2 with TRBJ2-7, with TRBD2 identical over 7 bases. V gave up 6 bases and J gave up 1 base; unmatched junction bases: 6. CDR3 length: 14 residues. Germline V gene lookup returns CDR1 SNHLY and CDR2 FYNNEI. The CDR3 nucleotides are TGTGCCAGCAGGGCCGGCGGGAGATCCTACGAGCAGTACTTC. Protein product: CASRAGGRSYEQYF.

At least ten counts were recorded for this clonotype. This chain links TRBV5-5 with TRBJ2-5; D is perhaps TRBD2 (7 bases). The CDR3 length is 13 residues. Germline CDR1 is SGHKS and CDR2 is YYEKEE (reference sequence). Trimming removed 3 bases from V and 4 bases from J, with 10 bases in between. CDR3 sequence reads: CASSSGGPETQYF. The CDR3 DNA reads as TGTGCCAGCAGCTCCGGGGGGCCAGAGACCCAGTACTTC.

By its share, this clonotype is medium-sized. The V call is TRBV27, the J call TRBJ2-1, with TRBD2 matching 7 bases. CDR1 is MNHEY, CDR2 SMNVEV, per germline (reference sequence). V was clipped by 1 base and J by 4 bases; unmatched bases: 4. This CDR3 spans 15 amino acids. The CDR3 nucleotides are TGTGCCAGCAGTTTATTACTAGCGCGGTACAATGAGCAGTTCTTC. This encodes CASSLLLARYNEQFF.

This clonotype has at least ten counts. The chain recombines TRBV5-1 with TRBJ2-3; 10 positions match TRBD1. This CDR3 is 17 amino acids long. Unmatched junction bases numbered 12, after V lost 4 bases and J lost 4 bases. Germline V gene sequence: CDR1 SGHRS, CDR2 YFSETQ. The CDR3, as DNA: TGCGCCAGCAGCCCTGATGGACAGGGGGGGAGCTCAGATACGCAGTATTTT. It yields the protein CASSPDGQGGSSDTQYF.

This clonotype was counted ten times or more. V usage is TRBV6-1 and J usage is TRBJ2-7, with TRBD2 matching over 8 bases. The V gene's germline CDR1 is MNHNS and CDR2 SASEGT. The CDR3 sequence is 13 residues long. J lost 0 bases, V lost 7 bases, and 2 bases had no gene match. CDR3 sequence: CASKSGSSYEQYF. The DNA of the CDR3 is TGTGCCAGCAAAAGCGGGAGCTCCTACGAGCAGTACTTC.

This clonotype has a count of ten or more. V and J are TRBV20-1 and TRBJ1-2; perhaps TRBD1 as D (5 bases). V was clipped by 6 bases and J by 5 bases, with 16 bases between them. The CDR3 runs to 13 residues. Germline lookup yields CDR1 DFQATT and CDR2 SNEGSKA (reference sequence). Here the CDR3 reads CSAETGRGYGYTF. The CDR3 coding sequence is TGCAGTGCCGAGACTGGTCGGGGGTATGGCTACACCTTC.

This clonotype was found many times. The chain recombines TRBV24-1 with TRBJ2-2; 8 nucleotides match TRBD1. Germline trimming cut 4 bases from V and 5 bases from J; bases unmatched to any gene: 8. CDR1 is KGHDR, CDR2 SFDVKD, per germline. The CDR3 sequence is 16 residues long. CDR3 sequence reads: CATSDSTGGGTGELFF. CDR3 sequence (DNA): TGTGCCACCAGTGACTCCACAGGGGGTGGTACCGGGGAGCTGTTTTTT.

Many counts were recorded for this clonotype. V is TRBV15 and J is TRBJ2-1, with 11 bases aligning to TRBD2. The CDR3 extends over 17 amino acids. CDR1 and CDR2 from the germline V gene are LNHNV and YYDKDF (reference sequence). Trimming took 0 bases from V and 12 from J; bases not matched to a gene: 13. DNA for the CDR3: TGTGCCACCAGCAGAGATAGAACTAGCGGGAGAATCCAGGGGCAGTTCTTC. It specifies CATSRDRTSGRIQGQFF.

About this clonotype: A read error likely explains this, since a far larger clone differs by one base. Since no conserved phenylalanine or tryptophan closes the CDR3, a read error is the likely cause. V is TRBV6-4 and J is TRBJ2-7; 8 nucleotides align to TRBD1. Looked up from germline, CDR1 is MRHNA and CDR2 is SNTAGT. CDR3 length equals 16 residues. The junction had 15 bases not matched to a gene; V was cut back by 5 bases and J by 6 bases. This chain's CDR3 is CASSRKPGQALGEQYL. The CDR3 DNA reads as TGTGCCAGCAGTCGGAAACCGGGACAGGCTCTGGGCGAGCAGTACCTC.

To note about this clonotype: This could be a read error, since a much larger clone is one nucleotide away. V is TRBV20-1 and J is TRBJ2-7; D might be TRBD1 (6 bases). The CDR3 has 13 residues. V lost 1 base and J 7 bases, leaving 14 bases between the germline ends. Germline V gene lookup returns CDR1 DFQATT and CDR2 SNEGSKA (reference sequence). In DNA form, the CDR3 reads TGCAGTGCTAGAGCCAACACAGGGAATGAGCAGTACTTC. Its protein is CSARANTGNEQYF.

V and J are TRBV24-1 and TRBJ2-3, with 9 bases aligning to TRBD1. The CDR3 loop spans 16 amino acids. Germline CDR1 KGHDR, CDR2 SFDVKD. The V segment lost 2 bases and the J segment 7 bases; nucleotides outside the gene matches: 9. The CDR3 DNA follows: TGTGCCACCAGTGATTCGCGGCGGACAGGGGATTATACGCAGTATTTT. This codes for CATSDSRRTGDYTQYF.

This chain uses TRBV30 with TRBJ2-1; no reliable D call. The V gene lost 0 bases and the J gene lost 9 bases, with 12 bases spanning the gap. This CDR3 comprises 13 residues. CDR1 and CDR2 from the germline V gene are GTSNPN and SVGIG (reference sequence). Here the CDR3 reads CAWSVYAVGEQFF. CDR3 coding DNA: TGTGCCTGGAGTGTATACGCTGTGGGTGAGCAGTTCTTC.

The chain is built from TRBV19 and TRBJ2-7; 10 nucleotides line up with TRBD2. Germline V gene data show CDR1 as LNHDA and CDR2 as SQIVND (reference sequence). The CDR3 length is 15 residues. The trim removed 5 bases at V and 0 bases at J, leaving 4 bases unmatched. This chain's CDR3 is CASSSSSGSSYEQYF. The CDR3 nucleotides are TGTGCCAGTAGTTCGTCTAGCGGGAGCTCCTACGAGCAGTACTTC.

The chain has TRBV9 and TRBJ1-1; TRBD1 matches at 7 bases. This CDR3 has 14 residues. Trimming removed 7 bases from V and 1 base from J; junction bases left unmatched: 7. Germline loops: CDR1 SGDLS, CDR2 YYNGEE. The CDR3 protein is CASSRQGTNTEAFF. The CDR3 bases are TGTGCCAGCTCCCGACAGGGAACGAACACTGAAGCTTTCTTT.

This clonotype is classed as medium-sized. This rearrangement joins TRBV20-1 to TRBJ1-1; D call uncertain. Germline V CDR1 and CDR2: DFQATT, SNEGSKA (reference sequence). V was pared by 3 bases and J by 1 base, with 9 bases between. This CDR3 is 13 amino acids long. The CDR3 bases are TGCAGTGCTAGTTACAGCTGGAACACTGAAGCTTTCTTT. Residues: CSASYSWNTEAFF.

On this clonotype: A far larger clone is only one base removed, so a read error is likely. The J gene is TRBJ2-5, the V gene TRBV6-1, with a tentative D call TRBD2 (5 bases). V was trimmed by 8 bases and J by 11 bases, leaving 27 bases between them. The CDR3 sequence is 15 residues long. Germline V gene sequence: CDR1 MNHNS, CDR2 SASEGT. The CDR3 is CASLLGSGTYNEQYF. CDR3 coding DNA: TGTGCCAGCCTACTTGGGAGCGGAACCTACAATGAGCAGTACTTC.

This clonotype was recorded many times. The chain has TRBV7-2 and TRBJ2-5; 7 bases align to TRBD2. The trim removed 5 bases at V and 4 bases at J, leaving 7 bases unmatched. The V gene's germline CDR1 is SGHTA and CDR2 FQGNSA. CDR3 length: 14 amino acids. This CDR3 reads CASSLDGLGETQYF. CDR3 in DNA: TGTGCCAGCAGCCTAGACGGACTAGGAGAGACCCAGTACTTC.

This clonotype is labeled medium-sized. The chain carries TRBV6-5 and TRBJ1-2, with D possibly TRBD1 on 6 matching bases. The CDR3 loop spans 13 amino acids. The germline V gene has CDR1 MNHEY and CDR2 SVGAGI. V was clipped by 4 bases and J by 8 bases, with 14 bases between them. CDR3 in DNA: TGTGCCAGCAGTTTATCAGGGGCAGAGGGCTACACCTTC. It codes for CASSLSGAEGYTF.

Regarding this clonotype: This sequence is one base from a far larger clone and is likely a read error. The rearrangement joins TRBV2 to TRBJ2-1; unclear D gene. Between the trimmed V and J ends, which lost 3 bases and 4 bases, there was a span of 4 bases. Germline V gives CDR1 SNHLY, CDR2 FYNNEI. The CDR3 loop spans 12 amino acids. CDR3 loop: CASSDRYNEQFF. CDR3 DNA: TGTGCCAGCAGTGACCGGTACAATGAGCAGTTCTTC.

This clonotype was detected many times. V usage is TRBV7-9 and J usage is TRBJ1-6; no clear D. CDR3 length: 14 amino acids. In germline, CDR1 is SEHNR, CDR2 FQNEAQ (reference sequence). The germline V and J ends were trimmed by 6 bases and 8 bases, with 14 bases remaining between them. The CDR3 bases are TGTGCCAGCAGGCTTTCTTCCCAGGATTCACCCCTCCACTTT. This encodes CASRLSSQDSPLHF.

This clonotype is deemed medium-sized (0.01 to 0.1%). The chain is built from TRBV5-1 and TRBJ2-1; 12 nucleotides match TRBD2. Germline V gene sequence: CDR1 SGHRS, CDR2 YFSETQ. The CDR3 spans 16 residues. Unmatched junction bases numbered 7, after V lost 0 bases and J lost 9 bases. CDR3: CASSLGLAGVSGEQFF. The CDR3 DNA follows: TGCGCCAGCAGCTTGGGACTAGCGGGAGTTTCAGGTGAGCAGTTCTTC.